This T cell receptor (beta chain) emerged from a study of blood T cell repertoires in COVID-19. Overall study: Samples representing acute and convalescent COVID-19 were sourced from the United States, Italy and Spain. PBMCs, B-cell-depleted T cells, or T cells provided the cDNA or gDNA that made up the material.

Per the original methods: Researchers report that nucleated cell counts were estimated from reference gene primer amplification. Some clones are missing from TCRdb's copy, which holds only in-frame ones; the method was immunoSEQ multiplex PCR. V, J and clone size are taken as reported in that table, and D and trimming were inferred from the DNA itself. The top ten clones hold about 3.5% of a sample with 110,000 to 150,000 clones, about four fifths of them seen once. Germline assignment: CDR1 WNHNN and CDR2 SYGVQD (reference sequence). Trimming removed 3 bases from V and 12 bases from J; junction bases left unmatched: 3. The CDR3 sequence is 12 residues long.

V and J are TRBV10-1 and TRBJ2-1, with 9 bases identical to TRBD1. This TCR derives from a man between 65 and 85 years old who had recovered from COVID-19. The sequenced material came from peripheral blood. CDR3 DNA: TGCGCCAGCAGTGATCCGGGACAGGGGCAGTTCTTC. Translated: CASSDPGQGQFF.